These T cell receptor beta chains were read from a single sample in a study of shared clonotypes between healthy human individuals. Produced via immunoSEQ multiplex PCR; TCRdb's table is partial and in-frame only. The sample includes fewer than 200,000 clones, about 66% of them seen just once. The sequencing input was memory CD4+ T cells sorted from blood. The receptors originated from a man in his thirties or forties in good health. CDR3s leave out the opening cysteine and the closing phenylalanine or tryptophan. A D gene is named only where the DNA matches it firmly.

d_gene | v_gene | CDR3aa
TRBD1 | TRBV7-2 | ASRISGGSYEQY
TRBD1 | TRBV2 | ASSVPKRRGTSSYEQY
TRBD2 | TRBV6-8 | ASSYPRTSGIGYEQF
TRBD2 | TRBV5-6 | ASSRSGTRSGF
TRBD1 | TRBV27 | ASRWDRDHEQY
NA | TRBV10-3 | AISGDRSYYGYT
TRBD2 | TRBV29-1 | SVDVAGVYNEQF
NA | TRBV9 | ASSVLPGSLYEQY
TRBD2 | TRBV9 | ASSVVSGSYNEQF
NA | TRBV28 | ASSFGQPIYGYT
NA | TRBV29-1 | SVRTRGFEQY
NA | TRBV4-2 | ASSQTDSYYNEQF
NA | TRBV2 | ASKSRGGQETQY
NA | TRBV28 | ASSFAGEETQY
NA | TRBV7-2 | ASSLAARRPDTQY
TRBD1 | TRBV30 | AWRDRVRNQPQH
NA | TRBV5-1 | ASSLGGDNEQY
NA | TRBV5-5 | ASSPSGLNYEQY
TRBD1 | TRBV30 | AWDTGGRETQY
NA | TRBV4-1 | ASSHFQYSYEQY
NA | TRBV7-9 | ASSPGGHYWDEQF
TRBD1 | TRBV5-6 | ASSLGGQGGEKLF
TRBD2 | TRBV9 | ASSVGAGGPSYEQY
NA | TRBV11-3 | ASSPKGGQETQY
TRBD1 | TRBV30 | AWSVQSGTVYGYT
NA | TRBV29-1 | SVSRGRVYHEQY
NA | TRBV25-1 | ASSDSQHYEQY
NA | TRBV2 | ASSDPGTRKNIQY
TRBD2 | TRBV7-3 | ASSLNSGGYNEQF
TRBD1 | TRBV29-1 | SVVGTGGKNIQY
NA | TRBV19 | ASIPIWGANTEAF